The rows below give T cell receptor beta chains drawn from one sample of a study of blood T cell repertoires in COVID-19. Some clones are missing from TCRdb's copy, which holds only in-frame ones; the method was immunoSEQ multiplex PCR. The sample records about 47,000 clones, over 75% being singletons. The sample consisted of peripheral blood. The receptors were sampled from a human donor with active COVID-19. The donor label of this sample is uncertain. CDR3s include the opening cysteine and the closing phenylalanine or tryptophan. The D gene is left open where the match is weak. Clone size is given for some rows only: seen once, a few or many times, or a class if the clone is expanded.

j_call	v_call	d_call	clone_size	cdr3_nt	cdr3_aa
TRBJ1-3	TRBV6-5	.	.	TGTGCCACCGCCCTTGAGTCTGGAAACACCATATATTTT	CATALESGNTIYF
TRBJ2-2	TRBV2	.	.	TGTGCCAGCAGCAGGAGCGGACTATCCGCCGGGGAGCTGTTTTTT	CASSRSGLSAGELFF
TRBJ1-1	TRBV6-5	.	.	TGTGCCAGCAACGAGCACCGACGCGGCACTGAAGCTTTCTTT	CASNEHRRGTEAFF
TRBJ2-2	TRBV29-1	.	.	TGCAGCGTTGTCACGGACAGGAACACCGGGGAGCTGTTTTTT	CSVVTDRNTGELFF
TRBJ1-6	TRBV20-1	TRBD1	few	TGCAGTGCTAGTTCAGTTTACGGACAGGGTAATTCACCCCTCCACTTT	CSASSVYGQGNSPLHF
TRBJ2-6	TRBV10-2	.	.	TGCGCCAGCAGCCTAATCGGTGGAAGCGCCGGGGCCAACGTCCTGACTTTC	CASSLIGGSAGANVLTF
TRBJ1-2	TRBV5-1	.	.	TGCGCCAGCAGCCCGGGCCCCCGAAAGGGGGGCTACACCTTC	CASSPGPRKGGYTF
TRBJ1-5	TRBV7-2	.	.	TGTGCCAGCAGCTCCGACAGAGATCAGCCCCAGCATTTT	CASSSDRDQPQHF
TRBJ2-1	TRBV7-3	.	.	TGTGCCAGCAGCCGAGGGCAGAACAATGAGCAGTTCTTC	CASSRGQNNEQFF
TRBJ2-1	TRBV27	.	.	TGTGCCAGCAGTTTATCCCCTTCTAACAATGAGCAGTTCTTC	CASSLSPSNNEQFF
TRBJ1-6	TRBV11-3	TRBD1	.	TGTGCCAGCAGCTTCGGACAGGCATCTTCACCCCTCCACTTT	CASSFGQASSPLHF
TRBJ1-2	TRBV7-2	TRBD1	once	TGTGCCAGCAGCTTAGCTGGGGCCGGGACAGGGTATGGCTACACCTTC	CASSLAGAGTGYGYTF
TRBJ2-7	TRBV5-1	.	.	TGCGCCAGCAGCTTAGGAACAGGGCGCCTCTCCTACGAGCAGTACTTC	CASSLGTGRLSYEQYF
TRBJ2-7	TRBV6-5	TRBD1	.	TGTGCCAGCAGGGGGAGACAGGGATTCGCCTACGAGCAGTACTTC	CASRGRQGFAYEQYF
TRBJ1-4	TRBV6-6	.	.	TGTGCCAGCAGTTACTCGTCGGGAGGAAAACTGTTTTTT	CASSYSSGGKLFF
TRBJ2-1	TRBV7-9	TRBD2	.	TGTGCCAGCAGCTTAGCGGGAGGGTTGTACAATGAGCAGTTCTTC	CASSLAGGLYNEQFF
TRBJ1-5	TRBV19	TRBD1	many	TGTGCCACCGACAGGGGGAGGAAGGGCAATCAGCCCCAGCATTTT	CATDRGRKGNQPQHF
TRBJ1-1	TRBV6-6	.	.	TGTGCCAGCAGATGGGCCAGGACTGAAGCTTTCTTT	CASRWARTEAFF
TRBJ2-7	TRBV7-8	.	.	TGTGCCAGCAGCCCAAGGGGCAGCGGGTTCGAGCAGTACTTC	CASSPRGSGFEQYF
TRBJ2-5	TRBV5-4	.	.	TGTGCCAGCAGCTTGTATTCAACTGGTGAGACCCAGTACTTC	CASSLYSTGETQYF
TRBJ2-5	TRBV4-1	TRBD2	.	TGCGCCAGCAGCCAATGGACTAGCGGGAGGTACCAGGAGACCCAGTACTTC	CASSQWTSGRYQETQYF
TRBJ2-7	TRBV20-1	.	once	TGCAGTGCTAGTAGAGCGTTCAACGAGCAGTACTTC	CSASRAFNEQYF
TRBJ2-7	TRBV29-1	.	.	TGCAGCGTTTCCCACGGGCAGGGCACCTACGAGCAGTACTTC	CSVSHGQGTYEQYF
TRBJ2-1	TRBV7-2	TRBD2	.	TGTGCCAGCAGCCCCACGACTAGCGTCAATGAGCAGTTCTTC	CASSPTTSVNEQFF
TRBJ1-6	TRBV9	.	.	TGTGCCAGCAGCTCTGCCCTGGAGAATTCACCCCTCCACTTT	CASSSALENSPLHF
TRBJ2-7	TRBV2	.	.	TGTGCCAGCAGTGTCGACCAGGAGGCCTACGAGCAGTACTTC	CASSVDQEAYEQYF
TRBJ1-6	TRBV2	TRBD1	.	TGTGCCAGCAACCCAGGGGGCTCCTATAATTCACCCCTCCACTTT	CASNPGGSYNSPLHF
TRBJ1-1	TRBV10-3	.	.	TGTGCCATCAGTGAGTCCGACAGTAGGACTGAAGCTTTCTTT	CAISESDSRTEAFF
TRBJ1-2	TRBV28	.	once	TGTGCCAGCAGCCCACAGCTTAACTATGGCTACACCTTC	CASSPQLNYGYTF
TRBJ1-1	TRBV5-4	.	.	TGTGCCAGCAGCCCGACGACAATCCGGACTGAAGCTTTCTTT	CASSPTTIRTEAFF
TRBJ2-4	TRBV5-8	TRBD1	few	TGTGCCAGCGGCATGACACCGGGACAGGGAAACCTCAAAAACATTCAGTACTTC	CASGMTPGQGNLKNIQYF
TRBJ2-2	TRBV5-1	.	.	TGCGCCAGCAGCCAGGACTCGGTCACCGGGGAGCTGTTTTTT	CASSQDSVTGELFF
TRBJ2-1	TRBV12-3/TRBV12-4	.	.	TGTGCCAGCACCATTGGCGGGGAGCAGTTCTTC	CASTIGGEQFF
TRBJ1-2	TRBV5-4	TRBD1	.	TGTGCCAGCAGCTTGGGGGACAGGGGCCGAAACTATGGCTACACCTTC	CASSLGDRGRNYGYTF
TRBJ1-1	TRBV11-1	.	few	TGTGCCAGCAGCTCAGCTATAGGCAGGGGCTCGAACACTGAAGCTTTCTTT	CASSSAIGRGSNTEAFF
TRBJ2-1	TRBV28	.	.	TGTGCCAGCAGTACCCGGCGGCGGAGCTCCTACAATGAGCAGTTCTTC	CASSTRRRSSYNEQFF
TRBJ1-2	TRBV20-1	.	.	TGCAGTGCCGTGGGGGGTACTGGCTACACCTTC	CSAVGGTGYTF
TRBJ1-1	TRBV19	TRBD1	.	TGTGCCAGCGGGACAGGAGATGAAGCTTTCTTT	CASGTGDEAFF
TRBJ1-1	TRBV5-4	.	.	TGTGCCAGCAGCTTGGGGGCCGGCGACACTGAAGCTTTCTTT	CASSLGAGDTEAFF
TRBJ2-3	TRBV5-6	.	.	TGTGCCAGCAGCGGATCACTCCGGGGAACGCACACAGATACGCAGTATTTT	CASSGSLRGTHTDTQYF
TRBJ1-3	TRBV20-1	.	.	TGCAGTGCTAGTAACAGGGTCTCTGGAAACACCATATATTTT	CSASNRVSGNTIYF
TRBJ2-2	TRBV2	TRBD2	.	TGTGCCAGCAGTCGGACTAGCGGGGGGGGAAACACCGGGGAGCTGTTTTTT	CASSRTSGGGNTGELFF
TRBJ1-5	TRBV28	.	.	TGTGCCAGCAGTTTGATGGCGGGCCAGCCCCAGCATTTT	CASSLMAGQPQHF
TRBJ1-1	TRBV3-1/TRBV3-2	TRBD1	.	TGTGCCAGCAGACCCGACCCTTGGACAGGGGTAGCTGAAGCTTTCTTT	CASRPDPWTGVAEAFF
TRBJ1-2	TRBV6-6	TRBD1	.	TGTGCCAGCAGCGCTATTGGGACAGATGGCTACACCTTC	CASSAIGTDGYTF
TRBJ1-4	TRBV7-8	.	.	TGTGCCAGCACCAAGCGGGGGGCAGGGGAAAAACTGTTTTTT	CASTKRGAGEKLFF
TRBJ2-7	TRBV5-1	TRBD2	.	TGCGCCAGCAGCTCACAGGGACTAGCAGGATCCTACGAGCAGTACTTC	CASSSQGLAGSYEQYF
TRBJ1-4	TRBV5-6	TRBD1	.	TGTGCCAGCAGCTTGAGAACAGGGGGAAGTGAAAAACTGTTTTTT	CASSLRTGGSEKLFF
TRBJ1-1	TRBV6-2/TRBV6-3	TRBD1	few	TGTGCCAGCAGTCCGACAGGGGAGATGAACACTGAAGCTTTCTTT	CASSPTGEMNTEAFF
TRBJ1-1	TRBV5-1	TRBD1	.	TGCGCCAGCAGCGCCGGGACAGGGGACACTGAAGCTTTCTTT	CASSAGTGDTEAFF
TRBJ2-3	TRBV14	.	.	TGTGCCAGCAGTCGACAGTTATATACGCAGTATTTT	CASSRQLYTQYF
TRBJ2-7	TRBV4-2	.	.	TGTGCCAGCAGCCAAGATGTAGCAAAAGGTGAGCAGTACTTC	CASSQDVAKGEQYF
TRBJ2-2	TRBV19	.	.	TGTGCCAGTAGAAACAGGGTTACCGGGGAGCTGTTTTTT	CASRNRVTGELFF
TRBJ1-3	TRBV9	TRBD1	.	TGTGCCAGCAGCGAGGGGGAACAGGGGTATGGAAACACCATATATTTT	CASSEGEQGYGNTIYF
TRBJ2-1	TRBV5-1	TRBD2	.	TGCGCCAGCAGCCCCAGACTAGCGGGAGGGGGACTAGGGCAGTTCTTC	CASSPRLAGGGLGQFF
TRBJ1-5	TRBV19	TRBD1	.	TGTGCCAGTAGTTTGACAGGGCCGGGCAATCAGCCCCAGCATTTT	CASSLTGPGNQPQHF
TRBJ1-2	TRBV19	.	.	TGTGCCAGTAGTATGGCAGGGAATAACTATGGCTACACCTTC	CASSMAGNNYGYTF
TRBJ1-5	TRBV18	.	.	TGTGCCAGCTCGCCGCGGGGAGATCAGCCCCAGCATTTT	CASSPRGDQPQHF
TRBJ2-1	TRBV10-3	TRBD2	.	TGTGCCATCAGTACTAAGGGGAGGGCTCAGGATGAGCAGTTCTTC	CAISTKGRAQDEQFF